This T cell receptor beta chain is drawn from a study of T cells in Graves' hyperthyroidism and ophthalmopathy. This clonotype was recorded at least ten times. Trimming stripped 5 bases from V and 3 bases from J, with 16 bases between. CDR1 and CDR2 from the germline V gene are SGHVS and FQNEAQ. The CDR3 length is 15 residues. RNA transcripts were the template for amplifying TCR beta CDR3 regions. First-round RT-PCR with HTBI primers amplified the TCR CDR3 region. Using its own MiXCR run on the multiplex PCR reads, TCRdb lists one record per CDR3 protein. The sample contains 450,000 to 600,000 distinct CDR3 sequences, around 15% of which appear only once. The hyperthyroidism was newly diagnosed and had lasted under 2 months; the patients were aged 18 to 65.

This receptor was taken from a woman aged 40 to 50 with Graves' hyperthyroidism. Sample: blood. The gene calls are TRBV7-8 and TRBJ1-1, with D perhaps TRBD1 (6 bases). The CDR3 reads CASSRRGDWDTEAFF. CDR3 nucleotide sequence: TGTGCCAGCAGCCGAAGGGGGGATTGGGACACTGAAGCTTTCTTT.